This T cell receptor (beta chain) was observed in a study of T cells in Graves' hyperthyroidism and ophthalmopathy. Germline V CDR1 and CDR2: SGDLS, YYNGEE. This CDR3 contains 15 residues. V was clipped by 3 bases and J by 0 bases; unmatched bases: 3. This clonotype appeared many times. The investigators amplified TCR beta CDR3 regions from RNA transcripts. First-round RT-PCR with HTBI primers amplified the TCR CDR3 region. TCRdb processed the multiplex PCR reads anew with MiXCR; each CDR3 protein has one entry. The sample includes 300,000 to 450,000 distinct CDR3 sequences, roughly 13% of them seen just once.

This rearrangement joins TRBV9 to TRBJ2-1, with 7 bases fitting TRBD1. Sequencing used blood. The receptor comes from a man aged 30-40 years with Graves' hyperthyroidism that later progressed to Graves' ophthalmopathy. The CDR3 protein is CASSARDSSYNEQFF. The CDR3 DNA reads TGTGCCAGCAGCGCCCGGGACAGCTCCTACAATGAGCAGTTCTTC.